Listed here is a single T cell receptor (beta chain). Its antigen is unidentified. This CDR3 is 14 amino acids long. V lost 1 base, J lost 3 bases, and 9 bases lay in between. Germline CDR1 and CDR2: MNHNS and SASEGT. The sample is drawn from a study of cytomegalovirus exposure and HLA in healthy donors. The study's findings and limits: It was 164 TCR beta chains that were listed as cytomegalovirus-associated. According to a subsequent analysis, TCR clusters identified in the first cohort showed a tendency to co-occur across the 120 or so validation repertoires.

The assay was immunoSEQ multiplex PCR, and TCRdb's table has in-frame clones only and misses some. In the table there are fewer than 140,000 clones, approximately 90% of which are singletons. The source is a woman under 30 in good health and CMV-seropositive. Input material: PBMCs. The rearrangement uses TRBV6-1 and TRBJ1-1; D gene unclear. The CDR3 here is CASSEVIRYTEAFF. DNA for the CDR3: TGTGCCAGCAGTGAAGTAATTCGTTACACTGAAGCTTTCTTT.